This T cell receptor beta chain originates from a study of cytomegalovirus exposure and HLA in healthy donors. There are 17 residues in the CDR3. CDR1 and CDR2 from the germline V gene are MNHEY and SMNVEV (reference sequence). V trimming: 4 bases; J trimming: 1 base; junction bases outside the gene matches: 9. Study findings and constraints: Most TCR sequences were uncommon, yet certain public TCRs appeared in many donors. First-cohort TCR clusters were later found to tend to co-occur in the approximately 120 validation repertoires. The authors enumerated 150 to 200 TCR beta chains as linked to cytomegalovirus. Testing in vitro showed three CMV-associated chains specific for CMV antigens.

Sequenced by immunoSEQ multiplex PCR; TCRdb stores in-frame clones only, minus some. The profile shows 60,000 to 90,000 clones, 85% to 95% of them singletons. Note on this clone: What it binds is unknown.

The V and J genes are TRBV27 and TRBJ2-3; 9 positions agree with TRBD1. This TCR was sampled from a woman under 30 in good health and CMV-seronegative. Sequencing was performed on PBMCs. CDR3 residues: CASSSWTGVYGTDTQYF. CDR3 coding DNA: TGTGCCAGCAGTTCATGGACAGGGGTTTACGGCACAGATACGCAGTATTTT.